This T cell receptor beta chain was identified during a study of shared clonotypes between healthy human individuals. Study outcomes and limitations: Donor clonotype sharing was expected to depend on sequencing depth. Donors were few, which limited the genetic and exposure-history diversity represented. Large depth notwithstanding, sorted-subset sequencing proved incomplete by rarefaction.

Measured with immunoSEQ multiplex PCR; TCRdb has only the in-frame clones, and not every one. Here the sample spans just over 2,000,000 clones, approximately 94% being singletons. Germline V lookup: CDR1 SGHDT, CDR2 YYEEEE. Trimming pared 5 bases from V and 0 bases from J, leaving 15 bases between. There are 15 residues in the CDR3. Of note for this clone: As yet, its antigen is unknown.

Terminally differentiated effector memory CD45RA+ cells were excluded from the naive CD8 cells, which were CD45RO-negative and positively selected for CCR7. V is TRBV5-6 and J is TRBJ2-7, with a weak D call TRBD2 (5 bases). This clonotype originated in a man younger than 35 in good health. Sequencing used naive CD8+ T cells sorted from blood. The CDR3 nucleotides are TGTGCCAGCAGTTTCGGTAGCGATAGCTCCTACGAGCAGTACTTC. As protein: CASSFGSDSSYEQYF.